A selection of T cell receptor beta chains follows, all from one sample in a study of cytomegalovirus exposure and HLA in healthy donors. TCRdb keeps only in-frame clones here, not all; method: immunoSEQ multiplex PCR. Of roughly 330,000 clones listed, around 87% are singletons. The specimen was PBMCs. Receptors were obtained from a woman aged 25-40 years in good health and CMV-seropositive. CDR3s include the opening cysteine and the closing phenylalanine or tryptophan. Each record gives: V gene, D gene, clone size, J gene, CDR3 DNA, CDR3 protein. A D gene is named only where the DNA matches it firmly. A clone size is listed for some rows: how often the clone was seen (once, few, many), or a class if it is expanded.

v_gene: TRBV27; d_gene: .; abundance: .; j_gene: TRBJ1-5; CDR3nt: TGTGCCAGCAGTCCCCTTTTAGACGGTCAGCCCCAGCATTTT; CDR3aa: CASSPLLDGQPQHF
v_gene: TRBV6-1; d_gene: .; abundance: .; j_gene: TRBJ2-5; CDR3nt: TGTGCCAGCACAGGAGGGATTCGGGTCGCCGACCAGTACTTC; CDR3aa: CASTGGIRVADQYF
v_gene: TRBV5-1; d_gene: .; abundance: .; j_gene: TRBJ2-7; CDR3nt: TGCGCCAGCAGCTTGGCCCCCAGGGATTTCTCCTACGAGCAGTACTTC; CDR3aa: CASSLAPRDFSYEQYF
v_gene: TRBV6-5; d_gene: TRBD1; abundance: .; j_gene: TRBJ1-6; CDR3nt: TGTGCCAGCAGTCGACAGGGAACAAATTCACCCCTCCACTTT; CDR3aa: CASSRQGTNSPLHF
v_gene: TRBV20-1; d_gene: .; abundance: .; j_gene: TRBJ1-3; CDR3nt: TGCAGTGCTAGTCTGGGGAACACCATATATTTT; CDR3aa: CSASLGNTIYF
v_gene: TRBV28; d_gene: .; abundance: few; j_gene: TRBJ2-7; CDR3nt: TGTGCCAGCAGTTTAGGAACCTACGAGCAGTACTTC; CDR3aa: CASSLGTYEQYF
v_gene: TRBV9; d_gene: .; abundance: .; j_gene: TRBJ2-2; CDR3nt: TGTGCCAGCAGCGTAGTACCGATCGGGGAGCTGTTTTTT; CDR3aa: CASSVVPIGELFF
v_gene: TRBV15; d_gene: TRBD1; abundance: .; j_gene: TRBJ2-3; CDR3nt: TGTGCCACCAGCGAGGGCAAGGGGGCGGGCACAGATACGCAGTATTTT; CDR3aa: CATSEGKGAGTDTQYF
v_gene: TRBV20-1; d_gene: .; abundance: .; j_gene: TRBJ2-1; CDR3nt: TGCAGTGTTAGGGGGAATGAGCAGTTCTTC; CDR3aa: CSVRGNEQFF
v_gene: TRBV9; d_gene: .; abundance: .; j_gene: TRBJ1-1; CDR3nt: TGTGCCAGCAGCGTAGCAGTGAACACTGAAGCTTTCTTT; CDR3aa: CASSVAVNTEAFF
v_gene: TRBV5-6; d_gene: .; abundance: .; j_gene: TRBJ1-6; CDR3nt: TGTGCCAGCAGCTTGGATGCCGTCGCAGCAGATAATTCACCCCTCCACTTT; CDR3aa: CASSLDAVAADNSPLHF
v_gene: TRBV29-1; d_gene: .; abundance: .; j_gene: TRBJ2-3; CDR3nt: TGCAGCGTTCAGGGGGGGACAGATACGCAGTATTTT; CDR3aa: CSVQGGTDTQYF
v_gene: TRBV4-3; d_gene: TRBD2; abundance: once; j_gene: TRBJ2-7; CDR3nt: TGCGCCAGCAGCCAAGAGACTAGCGGACCCTACGAGCAGTACTTC; CDR3aa: CASSQETSGPYEQYF
v_gene: TRBV15; d_gene: .; abundance: few; j_gene: TRBJ2-7; CDR3nt: TGTGCCACCAGCAGCCCTGGGGGCCCACAGTCCTACGAGCAGTACTTC; CDR3aa: CATSSPGGPQSYEQYF
v_gene: TRBV29-1; d_gene: .; abundance: .; j_gene: TRBJ2-7; CDR3nt: TGCAGCGTTGAAGACCCCGGGACCCCGTGGGGATCCTACGAGCAGTACTTC; CDR3aa: CSVEDPGTPWGSYEQYF
v_gene: TRBV28; d_gene: .; abundance: .; j_gene: TRBJ1-4; CDR3nt: TGTGCCAGCAGGCTTAGTAAGGCAAAACTGTTTTTT; CDR3aa: CASRLSKAKLFF
v_gene: TRBV6-6; d_gene: .; abundance: .; j_gene: TRBJ2-7; CDR3nt: TGTGCCAGCAGCCACGTTGAGGACACCTTCTACGAGCAGTACTTC; CDR3aa: CASSHVEDTFYEQYF
v_gene: TRBV30; d_gene: .; abundance: .; j_gene: TRBJ2-7; CDR3nt: TGTGCCCAAGGGGGCTCCTACGAGCAGTACTTC; CDR3aa: CAQGGSYEQYF
v_gene: TRBV18; d_gene: .; abundance: .; j_gene: TRBJ1-1; CDR3nt: TGTGCCAGCTCACCTCCGGTGACTGAAGCTTTCTTT; CDR3aa: CASSPPVTEAFF
v_gene: TRBV6-5; d_gene: TRBD2; abundance: .; j_gene: TRBJ2-1; CDR3nt: TGTGCCAGCAGCAAGGAACTAGCGGGTTACAATGAGCAGTTCTTC; CDR3aa: CASSKELAGYNEQFF
v_gene: TRBV10-3; d_gene: TRBD1; abundance: few; j_gene: TRBJ2-7; CDR3nt: TGTGCCATCAGTGAGTCGAAGGGGACAGGGTCCTACGAGCAGTACTTC; CDR3aa: CAISESKGTGSYEQYF
v_gene: TRBV27; d_gene: .; abundance: .; j_gene: TRBJ2-7; CDR3nt: TGTGCCAGCAGACCAAATACAGGGACCGGCTACGAGCAGTACTTC; CDR3aa: CASRPNTGTGYEQYF
v_gene: TRBV4-3; d_gene: .; abundance: few; j_gene: TRBJ1-5; CDR3nt: TGCGCCAGCAGCCAAGATATCAGCGACAATCAGCCCCAGCATTTT; CDR3aa: CASSQDISDNQPQHF
v_gene: TRBV28; d_gene: .; abundance: .; j_gene: TRBJ2-1; CDR3nt: TGTGCCAGCAGTTCGGGCCTAGACAGGAAAGCTGGTGAGCAGTTCTTC; CDR3aa: CASSSGLDRKAGEQFF
v_gene: TRBV5-6; d_gene: .; abundance: .; j_gene: TRBJ2-7; CDR3nt: TGTGCCAGCAGCTTGATTTCGGGGATCGACGAGCAGTACTTC; CDR3aa: CASSLISGIDEQYF
v_gene: TRBV4-1; d_gene: TRBD2; abundance: many; j_gene: TRBJ2-5; CDR3nt: TGCGCCAGCAGCCAAGCGGGAGGGGTAGAGACCCAGTACTTC; CDR3aa: CASSQAGGVETQYF
v_gene: TRBV11-3; d_gene: TRBD1; abundance: .; j_gene: TRBJ2-3; CDR3nt: TGTGCCAGCAGCCACAGGGGCGAGGGGAACACAGATACGCAGTATTTT; CDR3aa: CASSHRGEGNTDTQYF
v_gene: TRBV6-5; d_gene: .; abundance: .; j_gene: TRBJ2-3; CDR3nt: TGTGCCAGCAGCCCACTTGACGGGTACACAGATACGCAGTATTTT; CDR3aa: CASSPLDGYTDTQYF
v_gene: TRBV27; d_gene: TRBD1; abundance: .; j_gene: TRBJ1-2; CDR3nt: TGTGCCAGCAGTCCCCCACCGACAGGGGTCTATGGCTACACCTTC; CDR3aa: CASSPPPTGVYGYTF
v_gene: TRBV7-9; d_gene: .; abundance: .; j_gene: TRBJ1-4; CDR3nt: TGTGCCAGCAGTCCAGACAGCTTTAATGAAAAACTGTTTTTT; CDR3aa: CASSPDSFNEKLFF
v_gene: TRBV13; d_gene: .; abundance: .; j_gene: TRBJ1-5; CDR3nt: TGTGCCAGCAGCAGACAAAACGGAGATCAGCCCCAGCATTTT; CDR3aa: CASSRQNGDQPQHF
v_gene: TRBV5-1; d_gene: .; abundance: .; j_gene: TRBJ2-5; CDR3nt: TGCGCCAGCAGCTTGGGGGCACAAGAGACCCAGTACTTC; CDR3aa: CASSLGAQETQYF
v_gene: TRBV15; d_gene: .; abundance: .; j_gene: TRBJ2-5; CDR3nt: TGTGCCACCAGCACCTCAGGGGAGACCCAGTACTTC; CDR3aa: CATSTSGETQYF